This T cell receptor (beta chain) was documented in a study of T cell repertoires in cytomegalovirus infection. As for this clonotype: Its antigen remains unknown.

TCRdb ran MiXCR on the reads and lists one entry per CDR3 protein. This sample has about 920,000 distinct CDR3 sequences; less than 40% occur once, and the top ten carry more than 12%. Germline lookup yields CDR1 MNHEY and CDR2 SMNVEV (reference sequence). The CDR3 runs to 14 residues. V dropped 7 bases and J dropped 1 base, with 13 bases sitting between them. The clonotype originates from a human donor in good health (CMV status not recorded). Some clones in this sample may be carry-over from other donors' samples. The chain recombines TRBV27 with TRBJ1-2; D gene uncertain. The material sequenced was cultured CD8+ T cells from PBMCs, taken from culture after CMV antigen stimulation. The CDR3 loop reads CASTPLWGNYGYTF. CDR3 nucleotides: TGTGCCAGCACCCCGTTGTGGGGTAACTATGGCTACACCTTC.